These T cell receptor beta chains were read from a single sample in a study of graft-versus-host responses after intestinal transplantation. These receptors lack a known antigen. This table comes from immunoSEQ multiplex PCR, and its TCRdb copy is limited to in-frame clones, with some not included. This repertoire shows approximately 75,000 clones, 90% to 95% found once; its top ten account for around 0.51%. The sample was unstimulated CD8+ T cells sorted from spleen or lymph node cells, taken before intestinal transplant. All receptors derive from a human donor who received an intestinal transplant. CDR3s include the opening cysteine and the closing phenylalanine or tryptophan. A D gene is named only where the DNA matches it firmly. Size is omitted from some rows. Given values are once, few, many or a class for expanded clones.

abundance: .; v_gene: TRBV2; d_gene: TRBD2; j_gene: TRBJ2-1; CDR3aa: CASSPTSSGSSSYNEQFF; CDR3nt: TGTGCCAGCAGTCCGACCTCTAGCGGATCAAGCTCCTACAATGAGCAGTTCTTC
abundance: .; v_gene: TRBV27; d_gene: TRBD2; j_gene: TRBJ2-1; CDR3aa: CASSLLGLAGGIEQFF; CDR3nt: TGTGCCAGCAGTTTACTAGGACTAGCGGGAGGGATTGAGCAGTTCTTC
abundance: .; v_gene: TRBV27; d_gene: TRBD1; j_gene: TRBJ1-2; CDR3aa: CASSWDRWGGNYGYTF; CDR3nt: TGTGCCAGCAGTTGGGACAGGTGGGGCGGCAACTATGGCTACACCTTC
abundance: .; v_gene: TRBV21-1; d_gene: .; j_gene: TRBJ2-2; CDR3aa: CASSKYCRQGFNFTGELFF; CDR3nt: TGTGCCAGCAGCAAATATTGCCGACAGGGGTTTAATTTCACCGGGGAGCTGTTTTTT
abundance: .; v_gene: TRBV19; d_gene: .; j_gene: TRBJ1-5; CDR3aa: CASSIRDSNQPQHF; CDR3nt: TGTGCCAGTAGTATTAGGGACAGCAATCAGCCCCAGCATTTT
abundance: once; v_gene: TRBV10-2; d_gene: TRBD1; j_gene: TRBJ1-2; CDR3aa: CATGTGAPPGYGYTF; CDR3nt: TGCGCCACCGGGACAGGGGCTCCCCCTGGGTATGGCTACACCTTC
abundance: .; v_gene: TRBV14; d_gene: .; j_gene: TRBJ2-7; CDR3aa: CASSREPNFYEQYF; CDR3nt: TGTGCCAGCAGCCGAGAGCCGAATTTCTACGAGCAGTACTTC
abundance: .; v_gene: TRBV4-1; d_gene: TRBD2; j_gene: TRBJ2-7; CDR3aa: CASSQDQARTSGIYEQYF; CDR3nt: TGCGCCAGCAGCCAAGACCAGGCCCGGACTAGCGGGATCTACGAGCAGTACTTC
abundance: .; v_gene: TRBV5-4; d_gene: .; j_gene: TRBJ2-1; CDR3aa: CASSFYGFRDYNEQFF; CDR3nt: TGTGCCAGCAGCTTTTACGGGTTCAGGGACTACAATGAGCAGTTCTTC
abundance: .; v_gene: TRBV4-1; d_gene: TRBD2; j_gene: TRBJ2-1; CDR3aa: CASDDSSGSRNEQFF; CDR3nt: TGCGCCAGCGACGACTCTAGCGGGAGTCGAAATGAGCAGTTCTTC
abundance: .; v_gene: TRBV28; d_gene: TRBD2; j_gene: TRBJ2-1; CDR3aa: CASSWVPGGNNEQFF; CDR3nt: TGTGCCAGCAGTTGGGTCCCGGGAGGGAACAATGAGCAGTTCTTC
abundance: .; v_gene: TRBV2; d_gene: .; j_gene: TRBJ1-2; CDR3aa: CASSGQGYYGYTF; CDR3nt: TGTGCCAGTAGTGGGCAGGGGTACTATGGCTACACCTTC
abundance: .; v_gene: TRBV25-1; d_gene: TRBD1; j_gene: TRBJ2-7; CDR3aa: CASSERQGIDYEQYF; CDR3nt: TGTGCCAGCAGTGAGAGACAGGGGATTGACTACGAGCAGTACTTC
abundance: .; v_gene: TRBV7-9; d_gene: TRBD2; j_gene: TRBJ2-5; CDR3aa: CASSPLLAAQETQYF; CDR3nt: TGTGCCAGCAGCCCCCTCCTAGCGGCTCAAGAGACCCAGTACTTC
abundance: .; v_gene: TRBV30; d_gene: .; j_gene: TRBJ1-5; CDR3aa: CAWDLGQGDQPQHF; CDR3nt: TGTGCCTGGGACCTCGGGCAGGGCGATCAGCCCCAGCATTTT
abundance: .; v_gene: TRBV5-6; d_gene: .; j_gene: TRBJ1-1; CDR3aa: CASSLLRDVGTEAFF; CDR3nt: TGTGCCAGCAGCTTGCTCCGGGATGTCGGCACTGAAGCTTTCTTT
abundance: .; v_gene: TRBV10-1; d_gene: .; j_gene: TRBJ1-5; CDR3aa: CASSEMRGQPQHF; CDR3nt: TGCGCCAGCAGTGAAATGCGGGGCCAGCCCCAGCATTTT
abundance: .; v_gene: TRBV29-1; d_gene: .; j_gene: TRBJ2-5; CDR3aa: CSVEGDYQETQYF; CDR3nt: TGCAGCGTTGAAGGCGACTACCAAGAGACCCAGTACTTC
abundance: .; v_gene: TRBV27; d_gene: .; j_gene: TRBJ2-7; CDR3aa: CASSFTSTEYEQYF; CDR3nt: TGTGCCAGCAGTTTTACATCGACGGAATACGAGCAGTACTTC
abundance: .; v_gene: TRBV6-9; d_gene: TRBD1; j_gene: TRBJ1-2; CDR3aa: CASSMTGETNYGYTF; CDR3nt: TGTGCCAGCAGCATGACAGGGGAGACTAACTATGGCTACACCTTC
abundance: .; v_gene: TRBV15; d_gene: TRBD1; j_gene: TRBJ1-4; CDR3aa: CATSRDRGQGEVGEKLFF; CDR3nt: TGTGCCACCAGCAGAGATAGAGGACAGGGGGAAGTCGGTGAAAAACTGTTTTTT
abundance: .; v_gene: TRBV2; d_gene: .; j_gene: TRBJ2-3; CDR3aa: CASGPLPGSDTQYF; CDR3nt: TGTGCCAGCGGACCCCTCCCGGGGTCAGATACGCAGTATTTT
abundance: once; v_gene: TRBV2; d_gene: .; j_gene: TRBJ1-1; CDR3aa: CASTMRGTEAFF; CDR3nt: TGTGCCAGCACCATGAGGGGAACTGAAGCTTTCTTT
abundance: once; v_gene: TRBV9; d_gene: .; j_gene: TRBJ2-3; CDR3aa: CASSVNSVPDTQYF; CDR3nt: TGTGCCAGCAGCGTAAATTCAGTCCCAGATACGCAGTATTTT
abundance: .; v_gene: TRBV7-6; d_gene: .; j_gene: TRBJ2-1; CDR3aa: CASSTGNEQFF; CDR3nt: TGTGCCAGCAGCACAGGGAATGAGCAGTTCTTC
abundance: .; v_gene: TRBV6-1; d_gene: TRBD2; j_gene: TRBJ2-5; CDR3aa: CASSEWGLAGGAQYF; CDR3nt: TGTGCCAGCAGTGAGTGGGGACTAGCGGGAGGGGCCCAGTACTTC
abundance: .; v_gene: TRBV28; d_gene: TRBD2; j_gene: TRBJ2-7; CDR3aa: CASSFRETPGLAGGFEQYF; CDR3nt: TGTGCCAGCAGTTTTCGGGAAACCCCAGGACTAGCGGGAGGGTTCGAGCAGTACTTC
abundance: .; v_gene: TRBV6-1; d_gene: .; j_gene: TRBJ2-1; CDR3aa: CASSDLGESSYNEQFF; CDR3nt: TGTGCCAGCAGTGACCTTGGAGAGAGCTCCTACAATGAGCAGTTCTTC
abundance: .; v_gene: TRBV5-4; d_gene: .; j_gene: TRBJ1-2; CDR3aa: CASSWVGSTNYGYTF; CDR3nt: TGTGCCAGCAGTTGGGTCGGGAGTACTAACTATGGCTACACCTTC
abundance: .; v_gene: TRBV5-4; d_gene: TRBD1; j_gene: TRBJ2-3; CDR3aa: CATRQGEDTQYF; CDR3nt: TGTGCCACCCGACAGGGAGAAGATACGCAGTATTTT
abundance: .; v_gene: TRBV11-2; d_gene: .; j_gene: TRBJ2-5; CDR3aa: CASSSWPRPIRETQYF; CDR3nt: TGTGCCAGCAGCTCATGGCCCAGACCCATCCGGGAGACCCAGTACTTC
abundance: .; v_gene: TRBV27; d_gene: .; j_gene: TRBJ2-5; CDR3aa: CASSLRGQETQYF; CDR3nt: TGTGCCAGCAGTTTAAGGGGGCAAGAGACCCAGTACTTC
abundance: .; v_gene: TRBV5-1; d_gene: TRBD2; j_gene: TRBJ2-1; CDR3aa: CASSPGTSGGAWVSSYNEQFF; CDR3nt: TGCGCCAGCAGCCCCGGGACTAGCGGAGGTGCATGGGTTAGCTCCTACAATGAGCAGTTCTTC
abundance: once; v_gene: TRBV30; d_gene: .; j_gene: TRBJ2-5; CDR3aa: CAWSVGSGPETQYF; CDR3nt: TGTGCCTGGAGTGTCGGTTCAGGGCCAGAGACCCAGTACTTC
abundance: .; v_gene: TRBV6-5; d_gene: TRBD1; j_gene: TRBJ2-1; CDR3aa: CASSAPGQSLNEQFF; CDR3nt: TGTGCCAGCAGTGCCCCGGGACAGAGTTTAAATGAGCAGTTCTTC
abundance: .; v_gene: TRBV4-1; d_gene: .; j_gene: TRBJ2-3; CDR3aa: CASSGSLGTDTQYF; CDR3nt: TGCGCCAGCAGCGGGAGTCTGGGAACAGATACGCAGTATTTT
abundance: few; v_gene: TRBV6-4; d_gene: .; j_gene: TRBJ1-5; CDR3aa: CASSERSNQPQHF; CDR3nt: TGTGCCAGCAGCGAGCGATCGAATCAGCCCCAGCATTTT
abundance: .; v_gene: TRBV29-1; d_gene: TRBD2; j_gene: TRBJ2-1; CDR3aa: CSVEDLSSGSAYNEQFF; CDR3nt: TGCAGCGTTGAAGATCTGTCTAGCGGGAGTGCCTACAATGAGCAGTTCTTC
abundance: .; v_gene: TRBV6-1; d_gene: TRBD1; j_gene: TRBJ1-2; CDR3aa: CASSPGQGSLAGYTF; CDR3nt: TGTGCCAGCAGCCCGGGACAGGGGTCGCTTGCCGGCTACACCTTC
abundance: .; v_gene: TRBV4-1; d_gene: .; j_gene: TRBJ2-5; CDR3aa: CASSQSGHLAAQETQYF; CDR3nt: TGCGCCAGCAGCCAATCTGGGCACTTAGCGGCCCAAGAGACCCAGTACTTC
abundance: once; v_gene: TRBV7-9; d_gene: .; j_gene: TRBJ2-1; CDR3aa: CASSLSRDYNEQFF; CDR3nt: TGTGCCAGCAGCTTAAGCAGGGACTACAATGAGCAGTTCTTC
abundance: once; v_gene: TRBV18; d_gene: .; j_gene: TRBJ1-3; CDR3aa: CASSRVRGPGNTIYF; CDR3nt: TGTGCCAGCTCCAGAGTGAGGGGCCCTGGAAACACCATATATTTT
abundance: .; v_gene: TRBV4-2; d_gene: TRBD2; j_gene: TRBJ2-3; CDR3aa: CASSQGTSGGDTQYF; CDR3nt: TGTGCCAGCAGCCAAGGTACTAGCGGGGGAGATACGCAGTATTTT
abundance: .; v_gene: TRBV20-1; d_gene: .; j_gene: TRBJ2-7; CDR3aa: CSAKGGYEQYF; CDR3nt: TGCAGTGCTAAAGGGGGTTACGAGCAGTACTTC
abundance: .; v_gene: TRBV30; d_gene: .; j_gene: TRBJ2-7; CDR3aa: CAWSEGLAYEQYF; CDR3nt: TGTGCCTGGAGTGAAGGTTTGGCCTACGAGCAGTACTTC
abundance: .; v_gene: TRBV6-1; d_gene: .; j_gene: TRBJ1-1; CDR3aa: CASIDGGSEAFF; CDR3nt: TGTGCCAGCATAGATGGGGGGTCTGAAGCTTTCTTT
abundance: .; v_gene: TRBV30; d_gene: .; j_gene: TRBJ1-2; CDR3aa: CAWSVTGDYGYTF; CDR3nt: TGTGCCTGGAGTGTAACGGGGGACTATGGCTACACCTTC
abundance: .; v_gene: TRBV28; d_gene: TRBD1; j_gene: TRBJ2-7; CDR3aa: CASSLSPGQGEVYEQYF; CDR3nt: TGTGCCAGCAGTTTATCACCTGGACAGGGAGAAGTTTACGAGCAGTACTTC
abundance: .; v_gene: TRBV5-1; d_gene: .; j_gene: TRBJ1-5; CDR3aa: CASSLVGESNQPQHF; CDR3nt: TGCGCCAGCAGCTTGGTCGGGGAGAGCAATCAGCCCCAGCATTTT
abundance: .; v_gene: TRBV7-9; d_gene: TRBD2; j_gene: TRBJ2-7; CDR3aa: CASSIAGGSKDAYEQYF; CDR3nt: TGTGCCAGCAGTATAGCGGGAGGGTCGAAGGATGCCTACGAGCAGTACTTC
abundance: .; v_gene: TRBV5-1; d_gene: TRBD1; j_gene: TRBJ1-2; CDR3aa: CASSQTPGGDSYGYTF; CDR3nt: TGCGCCAGCAGCCAAACTCCAGGGGGCGATTCCTATGGCTACACCTTC
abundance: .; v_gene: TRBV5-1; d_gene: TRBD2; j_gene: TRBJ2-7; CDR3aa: CASSLSSGSSYEQYF; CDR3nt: TGCGCCAGCAGCTTGTCGAGCGGGAGCTCCTACGAGCAGTACTTC
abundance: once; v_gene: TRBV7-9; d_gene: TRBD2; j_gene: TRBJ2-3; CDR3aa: CASSSPSGSTNTQYF; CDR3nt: TGTGCCAGCAGCTCACCTAGCGGGAGCACCAATACGCAGTATTTT
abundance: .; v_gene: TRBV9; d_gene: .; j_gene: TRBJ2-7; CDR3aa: CASSEEDWNYEQYF; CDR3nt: TGTGCCAGCAGCGAGGAGGACTGGAACTACGAGCAGTACTTC
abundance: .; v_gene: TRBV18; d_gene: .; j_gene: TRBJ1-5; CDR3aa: CASSLEGWGNSNQPQHF; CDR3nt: TGTGCCAGCTCGCTGGAGGGGTGGGGGAATAGCAATCAGCCCCAGCATTTT
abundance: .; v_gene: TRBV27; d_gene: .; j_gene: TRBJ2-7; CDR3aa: CASVGTGYEQYF; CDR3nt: TGTGCCAGCGTTGGGACGGGCTACGAGCAGTACTTC
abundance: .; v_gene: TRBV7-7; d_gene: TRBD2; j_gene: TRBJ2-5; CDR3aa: CASSLGGRAGETQYF; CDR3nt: TGTGCCAGCAGCTTAGGCGGGAGGGCCGGAGAGACCCAGTACTTC